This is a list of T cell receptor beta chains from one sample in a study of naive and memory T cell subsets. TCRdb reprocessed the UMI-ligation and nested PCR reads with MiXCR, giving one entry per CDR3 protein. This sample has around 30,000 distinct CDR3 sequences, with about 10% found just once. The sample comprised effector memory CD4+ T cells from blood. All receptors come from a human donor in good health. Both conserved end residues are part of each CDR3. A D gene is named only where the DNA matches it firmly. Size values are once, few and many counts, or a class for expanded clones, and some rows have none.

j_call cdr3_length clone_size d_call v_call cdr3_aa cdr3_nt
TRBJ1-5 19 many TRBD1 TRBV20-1 CSASTGTGLSRSSNQPQHF TGCAGTGCATCAACCGGGACAGGACTCTCAAGGAGTAGCAATCAGCCCCAGCATTTT
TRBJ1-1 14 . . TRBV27 CASSLRRVTTEAFF TGTGCCAGCAGTTTGAGGCGGGTGACCACTGAAGCTTTCTTT
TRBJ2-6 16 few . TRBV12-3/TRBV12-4 CASNYRGGSGANVLTF TGTGCCAGCAACTACAGGGGAGGTTCTGGGGCCAACGTCCTGACTTTC
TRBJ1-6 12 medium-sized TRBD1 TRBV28 CASSSDREFLHF TGTGCCAGCAGTTCGGACAGGGAGTTTCTCCACTTT
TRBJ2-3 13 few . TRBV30 CAWSIRIRDTQYF TGTGCCTGGAGTATACGGATTAGAGATACGCAGTATTTT
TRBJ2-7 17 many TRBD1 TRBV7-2 CASSPPWTGSSSYEQYF TGTGCCAGCAGCCCTCCCTGGACAGGTTCCAGCTCCTACGAGCAGTACTTC
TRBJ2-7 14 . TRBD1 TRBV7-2 CASSLGPKQGEQYF TGTGCCAGCAGCTTAGGGCCCAAACAGGGGGAGCAGTACTTC
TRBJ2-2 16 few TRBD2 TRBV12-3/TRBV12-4 CASSLRGGGALGELFF TGTGCCAGCAGTTTAAGGGGCGGGGGGGCCCTGGGGGAGCTGTTTTTT
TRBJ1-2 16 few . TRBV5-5 CASSLARTGPSLGYTF TGTGCCAGCAGCTTGGCTCGAACAGGACCTTCGCTTGGCTACACCTTC
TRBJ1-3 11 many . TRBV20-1 CSARGVNTIYF TGCAGTGCTAGAGGGGTAAACACCATATATTTT
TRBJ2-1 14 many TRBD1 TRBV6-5 CASSPTVDRGKQFF TGTGCCAGCAGTCCTACCGTAGACAGGGGAAAGCAGTTCTTC
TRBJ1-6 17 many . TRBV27 CASSPNRDAAYNSPLHF TGTGCCAGCAGTCCAAACAGGGACGCGGCATATAATTCACCCCTCCACTTT
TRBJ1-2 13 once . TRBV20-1 CSARDWDRGGYTF TGCAGTGCTAGAGATTGGGACCGGGGAGGCTACACCTTC
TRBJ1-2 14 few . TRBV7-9 CASSLGTEDPGYTF TGTGCCAGCAGCTTAGGGACAGAAGATCCTGGCTACACCTTC
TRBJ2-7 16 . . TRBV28 CASSPLDSKTHYEQYF TGTGCCAGCAGTCCGTTGGACAGCAAAACACACTACGAGCAGTACTTC
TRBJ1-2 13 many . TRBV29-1 CSVVAGTDYGYTF TGCAGCGTTGTAGCCGGGACGGATTATGGCTACACCTTC
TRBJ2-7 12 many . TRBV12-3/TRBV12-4 CASSQTVYEQYF TGTGCCAGCAGCCAGACAGTCTACGAGCAGTACTTC
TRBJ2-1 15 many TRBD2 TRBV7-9 CASSFGLAGKGEQFF TGTGCCAGCAGCTTTGGGCTAGCGGGAAAGGGTGAGCAGTTCTTC
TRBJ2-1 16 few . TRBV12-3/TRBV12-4 CASSPKRRNSYNEQFF TGTGCCAGCAGTCCCAAACGGAGGAACTCCTACAATGAGCAGTTCTTC
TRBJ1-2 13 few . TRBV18 CASSPGRIVGYTF TGTGCCAGCTCACCGGGGAGGATTGTGGGCTACACCTTC
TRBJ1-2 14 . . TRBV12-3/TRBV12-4 CASSQNAGRVGYTF TGTGCCAGCAGCCAAAACGCCGGGCGGGTTGGCTACACCTTC
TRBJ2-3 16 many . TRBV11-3 CASSLGRRESTDTQYF TGTGCCAGCAGCTTAGGTCGGAGGGAAAGCACAGATACGCAGTATTTT
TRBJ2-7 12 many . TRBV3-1 CASSYGSGGQYF TGTGCCAGCAGCTATGGTTCGGGCGGGCAGTACTTC
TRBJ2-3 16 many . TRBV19 CASSIDRGGGTDTQYF TGTGCCAGTAGTATAGACAGGGGTGGCGGCACAGATACGCAGTATTTT
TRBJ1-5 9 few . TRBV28 CASFRPQHF TGTGCCAGCTTCAGGCCCCAGCATTTT
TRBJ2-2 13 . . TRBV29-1 CSSSTGRTGELFF TGCAGCTCGAGTACAGGTCGCACCGGGGAGCTGTTTTTT
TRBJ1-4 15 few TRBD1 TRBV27 CASNEEQGKGEKLFF TGTGCCAGCAATGAAGAACAGGGGAAAGGTGAAAAACTGTTTTTT
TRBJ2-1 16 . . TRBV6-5 CASRRTLQSSYNEQFF TGTGCCAGCAGAAGGACACTCCAGAGCTCCTACAATGAGCAGTTCTTC
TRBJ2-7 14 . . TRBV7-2 CASSLYRDSYEQYF TGTGCCAGCAGCTTGTACAGGGACTCCTACGAGCAGTACTTC
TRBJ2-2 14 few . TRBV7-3 CASSLDRTGGELFF TGTGCCAGCAGCTTAGACAGGACGGGCGGGGAGCTGTTTTTT
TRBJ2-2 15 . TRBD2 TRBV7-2 CASNIRGRGAGELFF TGTGCCAGCAACATTCGCGGGAGGGGCGCCGGGGAGCTGTTTTTT
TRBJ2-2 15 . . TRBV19 CASSPRPDSSGELFF TGTGCCAGTAGCCCCCGACCTGACAGCTCCGGGGAGCTGTTTTTT
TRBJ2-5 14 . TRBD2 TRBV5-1 CASSRTSVRETQYF TGCGCCAGCAGCAGGACTAGCGTTCGGGAGACCCAGTACTTC
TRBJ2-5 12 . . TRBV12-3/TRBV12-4 CASSSPPETQYF TGTGCCAGCAGTTCCCCCCCAGAGACCCAGTACTTC
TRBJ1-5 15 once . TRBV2 CASTPTGGVGQPQHF TGTGCCAGCACTCCCACCGGCGGGGTGGGACAGCCCCAGCATTTT
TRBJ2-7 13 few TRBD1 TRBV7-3 CASSRDRVGEQYF TGTGCCAGCAGCCGTGACAGGGTTGGGGAGCAGTACTTC
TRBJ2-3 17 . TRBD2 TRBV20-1 CSAQGLAGGIYTDTQYF TGCAGTGCCCAAGGACTAGCGGGAGGAATTTACACAGATACGCAGTATTTT
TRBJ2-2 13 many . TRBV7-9 CASGRAVTGELFF TGTGCCAGCGGGAGAGCGGTCACCGGGGAGCTGTTTTTT
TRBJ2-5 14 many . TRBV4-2 CASSQETDGGAQYF TGTGCCAGCAGCCAAGAGACAGATGGAGGGGCCCAGTACTTC
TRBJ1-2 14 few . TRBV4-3 CASSQTTENYGYTF TGCGCCAGCAGCCAGACGACAGAAAACTATGGCTACACCTTC
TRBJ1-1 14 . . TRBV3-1 CASSQGRWDTEAFF TGTGCCAGCAGCCAAGGGCGGTGGGACACTGAAGCTTTCTTT
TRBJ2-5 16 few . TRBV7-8 CASSFLLSYGQQTQYF TGTGCCAGCAGCTTTCTCTTGTCGTACGGTCAACAGACCCAGTACTTC
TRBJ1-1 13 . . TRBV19 CASSMYMNTEAFF TGTGCCAGTAGTATGTATATGAACACTGAAGCTTTCTTT